This note documents a single T cell receptor beta chain sequence. The antigen it recognizes is unknown. Given a much more abundant clone one base away, this may be a read error. Stable Graves' hyperthyroidism was defined as no progression to ophthalmopathy during 18 months of follow-up. Hyperthyroidism patients were newly diagnosed, had a disease duration of under 2 months, and were aged 18 to 65 years. Patients with uncontrolled infections, other autoimmune diseases, pregnancy or lactation were excluded. Clinical symptoms, serum thyroxine and TRAb, thyroid ultrasound, and orbital computed tomography formed the basis for the diagnoses. Ficoll-Paque density gradient centrifugation was used to isolate PBMCs from around 10 ml of fresh peripheral blood. Total RNA was extracted with Trizol reagent, and quality was checked on an Agilent 2100 Bioanalyzer. The entry originates in a study of T cells in Graves' hyperthyroidism and ophthalmopathy (dated by TCRdb to about 2019). Context from the whole study: Peripheral blood samples were taken at initial diagnosis, before any treatment was given. To identify TCR V-J signatures that set the groups apart, the researchers used a discovery cohort of 95 to 100 patients, made up of 43 with Graves' ophthalmopathy and about 60 with stable Graves' hyperthyroidism. Prospective prediction of ophthalmopathy was tested in an independent validation cohort consisting of 18 to 20 hyperthyroidism patients and around 16 patients who later progressed to ophthalmopathy. The approximately 95 discovery patients were divided at random into training and test sets in a 7:3 ratio. In addition, the study compared T-cell repertoires in thyroid tissue and in blood from 6 or 7 Graves' hyperthyroidism patients. After sampling, hyperthyroidism patients received methimazole starting at 30 mg daily, and ophthalmopathy patients received high-dose intravenous methylprednisolone. The paper describes TCR Vbeta CDR3 sequencing of some 130 peripheral blood samples, made up of 43 ophthalmopathy patients, more than 70 hyperthyroidism patients and 17 progressor patients.

TCR beta CDR3 regions were amplified from RNA transcripts. The first round of RT-PCR for the TCR CDR3 was performed with the HTBI primer set and the Qiagen OneStep RT-PCR kit. The libraries were constructed in a second round of multiplex PCR and then size-selected and purified. Sequencing of the libraries was done on an Illumina HiSeq2000 using paired-end 100 bp reads. Under the source paper's analysis protocol: Raw data were processed with SOAPnuke, discarding reads with adapters, uncalled bases, mean Phred below 15, or no exact constant-primer or identifier match. High-quality paired reads were merged with COPE v1.2.5, and unique nucleotide sequences were defined as clonotypes. MiTCR v1.1 was used to align clonotypes to the IMGT TRBV, TRBD and TRBJ reference segments. The analysis was restricted to V-J combinations with a frequency above 0.0001, which together covered 98% to 99.2% of the repertoires. The TCS score was defined as the ratio of F50 (clonal expansion) to E x V (chaos), calculated using BLOSUM62-based TCRdist between CDR3 peptides within each V-J. Welch's t-statistics and random forest reduced around 520 V-J features to fewer than 15, which were used in a naive Bayes classifier (R e1071). TCRdb redid the processing of the public reads, applying fastp at Q25 and MiXCR, and retained in-frame beta chains. Every CDR3 protein is listed once, alongside the most common genes and DNA of its rows. For this entry, the V and J calls and clone size follow TCRdb and not the study's own pipeline. This sample comprises roughly 380,000 distinct CDR3 sequences, about a fifth of them detected only once. The biggest ten clones account for roughly 3.5% of the sample.

Beyond this particular receptor, the publication reports: During validation, the model predicted progression to ophthalmopathy a median of about 6.5 months ahead of onset, with 70.59% sensitivity and roughly 75% specificity. Most expanded thyroid clonotypes (frequency above 0.001) were also detected in blood, a finding suggesting that blood repertoires may reflect thyroid immune responses. A 13 V-J signature model separated ophthalmopathy from stable hyperthyroidism, with over 85% sensitivity and just under 84% specificity in cross-validation and 80%/75% in testing. No statistical method was used to set the sample size in advance, and investigators knew the group allocation.

The TCR sequence derives from a woman aged 18-29 years with Graves' hyperthyroidism. Sequenced sample: blood.

Here is the DNA: TGTGCCTGCTCACCGACAGAAGTCTACGAGCAGTACTTC. This is translated as CACSPTEVYEQYF. Rearrangement joined TRBV18 to TRBJ2-7; a weak D assignment points to TRBD1 (5 bases agree). The germline V gene yields KGHSH for CDR1 and LQKENI for CDR2. Spanning cysteine to phenylalanine, the CDR3 consists of 13 amino acids. The CDR3 DNA has 39 bases and is translated from base 1.